These T cell receptor beta chains were read from a single sample in a study of blood T cell repertoires in COVID-19. Data came from immunoSEQ multiplex PCR; TCRdb stores just in-frame clones and leaves some out. Among some 86,000 clones listed, around four fifths were seen once. Sequencing was done on a sample of peripheral blood. Source of these receptors: a woman older than 75 with active or convalescent COVID-19. Each CDR3 is given with its conserved first and last residue. Each record gives: J gene, V gene, D gene, clone size, CDR3 protein, CDR3 DNA. The D gene is left open where the match is weak. The size of a clone is reported for some rows only, either as once, few or many, or as a class for expanded clones.

TRBJ1-1 | TRBV5-6 | NA | once | CASSFLGDTEAFF | TGTGCCAGCAGCTTTTTGGGAGACACTGAAGCTTTCTTT
TRBJ2-1 | TRBV2 | TRBD2 | NA | CASSGGLADDNGQFF | TGTGCCAGCAGTGGCGGACTAGCGGACGACAATGGGCAGTTCTTC
TRBJ1-2 | TRBV28 | NA | NA | CASSAEGYGYTF | TGTGCCAGCAGCGCCGAGGGTTATGGCTACACCTTC
TRBJ1-1 | TRBV6-4 | NA | NA | CASSISVNTEAFF | TGTGCCAGCAGTATCTCAGTGAACACTGAAGCTTTCTTT
TRBJ2-4 | TRBV6-5 | NA | NA | CAVVTKNIQYF | TGTGCCGTTGTAACCAAAAACATTCAGTACTTC
TRBJ2-3 | TRBV7-6 | TRBD2 | NA | CASSSILGGRTDTQYF | TGTGCCAGCAGCTCTATATTGGGCGGGAGGACAGATACGCAGTATTTT
TRBJ2-2 | TRBV5-1 | NA | NA | CASSLGAAQSTGELFF | TGCGCCAGCAGCTTGGGGGCAGCCCAAAGCACCGGGGAGCTGTTTTTT
TRBJ2-3 | TRBV28 | TRBD1 | NA | CASSFLGQYTDTQYF | TGTGCCAGCAGTTTTTTGGGACAGTACACAGATACGCAGTATTTT
TRBJ2-2 | TRBV29-1 | NA | NA | CSVRRSLGGDGELFF | TGCAGCGTTCGTCGCTCACTCGGAGGGGACGGGGAGCTGTTTTTT
TRBJ2-7 | TRBV28 | NA | NA | CASSFPSDRTYEQYF | TGTGCCAGCAGTTTCCCTTCGGACAGAACCTACGAGCAGTACTTC
TRBJ1-2 | TRBV2 | NA | NA | CASSERRFNYGYTF | TGTGCCAGCAGTGAAAGGCGGTTTAACTATGGCTACACCTTC
TRBJ1-3 | TRBV11-2 | NA | NA | CASSPGVYSGNTIYF | TGTGCCAGCAGCCCGGGGGTGTACTCTGGAAACACCATATATTTT
TRBJ1-4 | TRBV11-2 | TRBD1 | NA | CASSGGQGLGVEKLFF | TGTGCCAGCAGCGGGGGACAGGGATTAGGCGTTGAAAAACTGTTTTTT
TRBJ1-6 | TRBV7-2 | NA | once | CASSLGQAGTSPLHF | TGTGCCAGCAGCTTAGGGCAGGCGGGGACTTCACCCCTCCACTTT